Shown below are 29 T cell receptor beta chains from a single sample sequenced in a study of T cell changes during pregnancy in multiple sclerosis. The assay was immunoSEQ multiplex PCR, and TCRdb's table has in-frame clones only and misses some. The table has tens of thousands of clones, around 90% seen once. The input for sequencing was CD8+ T cells from peripheral blood mononuclear cells, taken after pregnancy. Receptor source: a female donor in good health, enrolled as a control in a pregnancy study.

This clone has just one count. CDR3 sequence (DNA): TGTGCCAGCTCACGAGGCGGGGGGGCCATCTGGAATGAGCAGTTCTTC. This codes for CASSRGGGAIWNEQFF. The V and J genes are TRBV18 and TRBJ2-1, with 9 bases lining up with TRBD2. Germline CDR1 reads KGHSH; CDR2 reads LQKENI. CDR3 length: 16 amino acids. J lost 7 bases, V lost 4 bases, and 11 bases had no gene match.

This clone was seen a handful of times. The chain employs TRBV6-1 and TRBJ2-3, with D perhaps matching TRBD2 (5 bases). CDR3 length: 17 amino acids. Trimming left V 1 base short and J 3 bases short, with 17 bases between. In germline, CDR1 is MNHNS, CDR2 SASEGT. CDR3 sequence: CASSEEARGYTTDTQYF. The CDR3 region has the DNA TGTGCCAGCAGTGAAGAAGCACGGGGTTATACTACAGATACGCAGTATTTT.

This rearrangement joins TRBV4-3 to TRBJ1-2; D unresolved. Germline CDR1 is LGHNA and CDR2 is YSLEER. The V end was cut by 4 bases, the J end by 8 bases, with 8 bases between. There are 11 residues in the CDR3. The DNA of the CDR3 is TGCGCCAGCAGCCCCCCCCCGGGCTACACCTTC. It specifies CASSPPPGYTF.

This rearrangement joins TRBV7-9 to TRBJ1-1; TRBD1 might be the D (5 bases). In germline, CDR1 is SEHNR, CDR2 FQNEAQ (reference sequence). V dropped 5 bases and J dropped 1 base, with 14 bases sitting between them. This CDR3 is 15 amino acids long. The CDR3 region is CASSTLLTGNTEAFF. The CDR3 bases are TGTGCCAGCAGCACACTACTTACAGGGAACACTGAAGCTTTCTTT.

The chain combines TRBV19 with TRBJ2-1, with 12 bases fitting TRBD1. With V trimmed by 5 bases and J by 9 bases, 8 bases remained unmatched. Germline CDR1 reads LNHDA; CDR2 reads SQIVND (reference sequence). CDR3 length: 15 amino acids. Written as DNA, the CDR3 is TGTGCCAGTAGTTACCTGGGGACAGGGGGCTTTGAGCAGTTCTTC. It is translated as CASSYLGTGGFEQFF.

This CDR3 reads CASEGAPSKGYTF. The CDR3 DNA sequence: TGTGCCAGCGAGGGAGCGCCCTCGAAAGGCTACACCTTC. V gene TRBV6-1 combines with J gene TRBJ1-2, with no clear D. V lost 8 bases to trimming and J lost 8 bases, with 18 bases between them. The CDR3 spans 13 residues. The germline gives CDR1 MNHNS, CDR2 SASEGT.

J is TRBJ2-7 and V is TRBV28; unclear D gene. Per germline, CDR1 MDHEN and CDR2 SYDVKM. The V gene lost 4 bases and the J gene lost 0 bases, with 10 bases spanning the gap. The CDR3 spans 14 residues. CDR3 region: CASSSTRSSYEQYF. CDR3 sequence (DNA): TGTGCCAGCAGTTCCACACGGAGCTCCTACGAGCAGTACTTC. Using reference TRBV28 and TRBJ2-7 for the parts outside the CDR3, the full variable domain is DVKVTQSSRYLVKRTGEKVFLECVQDMDHENMFWYRQDPGLGLRLIYFSYDVKMKEKGDIPEGYSVSREKKERFSLILESASTNQTSMYLCASSSTRSSYEQYFGPGTRLTVT.

This chain connects TRBV7-9 to TRBJ2-7; D is uncertain. CDR3 size: 14 residues. CDR1 and CDR2 from the germline V gene are SEHNR and FQNEAQ (reference sequence). The V gene lost 3 bases and the J gene lost 0 bases, with 9 bases spanning the gap. DNA of the CDR3: TGTGCCAGCAGCTTTGGGCAACCCTCCTACGAGCAGTACTTC. Its translation is CASSFGQPSYEQYF.

This clone was seen only once. The V gene is TRBV4-2, the J gene TRBJ1-3; perhaps TRBD1 as D (6 bases). There are 16 residues in the CDR3. The V and J ends lost 2 bases and 1 base respectively, with 12 bases between them. Germline CDR1 is LGHNA and CDR2 is YNFKEQ. CDR3: CASSQWGGLSGNTIYF. In DNA form, the CDR3 reads TGTGCCAGCAGCCAATGGGGGGGCCTTTCTGGAAACACCATATATTTT.

The chain has TRBV5-8 and TRBJ2-7; 8 bases line up with TRBD1. CDR3 length equals 15 residues. The ends lost 2 bases at V and 5 bases at J; junction bases unmatched: 9. CDR1 SGHTS and CDR2 YDEGEE come from the germline V gene. Here the CDR3 DNA reads TGTGCCAGCAGCTTTATGGGGCAGGGGGCCAACGAGCAGTACTTC. Its translation: CASSFMGQGANEQYF.

V and J are TRBV28 and TRBJ1-1; D is ambiguous. The CDR3 has 11 residues. V was pared by 6 bases and J by 3 bases, with 5 bases between. Germline values: CDR1 MDHEN, CDR2 SYDVKM. The CDR3 region has the DNA TGTGCCAGCAGACATGACACTGAAGCTTTCTTT. This translates into CASRHDTEAFF.

The J gene is TRBJ1-2, the V gene TRBV4-3, with a possible D match to TRBD1 (5 bases). The germline CDR1 and CDR2 sequences are LGHNA and YSLEER. The CDR3 loop spans 15 amino acids. V was clipped by 0 bases and J by 8 bases, with 16 bases between them. CDR3 sequence (DNA): TGCGCCAGCAGCCAAGATCCTGCAGGGTATGAGGGCTACACCTTC. Translation gives CASSQDPAGYEGYTF.

The CDR3 DNA sequence: TGTGCCAGCTCACCACCTATAAATTCACCCCTCCACTTT. Translation gives CASSPPINSPLHF. V usage is TRBV18 and J usage is TRBJ1-6; D ambiguous. The V end was cut by 0 bases, the J end by 7 bases, with 4 bases between. The CDR3 is 13 amino acids. Germline CDR1 and CDR2: KGHSH and LQKENI.

The gene calls are TRBV5-6 and TRBJ2-1; no definite D call. This CDR3 comprises 12 residues. Trimming removed 4 bases at V and 9 bases at J, with 11 bases between. Per germline, CDR1 SGHDT and CDR2 YYEEEE. DNA for the CDR3: TGTGCCAGCAGCCCTGGTGGGCGTGAGCAGTTCTTC. Its protein product is CASSPGGREQFF.

The chain links TRBV6-5 to TRBJ2-6; D is unclear. The CDR3 extends over 16 amino acids. V was shortened by 4 bases and J by 0 bases, with 10 bases between the two germline ends. CDR1 is MNHEY and CDR2 is SVGAGI in the germline V gene. The CDR3, as DNA: TGTGCCAGCAGTTCCGAGGTGGGCTCTGGGGCCAACGTCCTGACTTTC. This codes for CASSSEVGSGANVLTF.

The V and J genes are TRBV6-6 and TRBJ2-7; no clear D. The V end was cut by 5 bases, the J end by 7 bases, with 15 bases between. The CDR3 runs 13 residues. Germline CDR1 MNHNY, CDR2 SVGAGI (reference sequence). This CDR3 is CASSTPSVGEQYF. CDR3 DNA: TGTGCCAGCAGTACGCCGAGTGTTGGTGAGCAGTACTTC.

The rearrangement uses TRBV27 and TRBJ2-7, with a tentative D call TRBD2 (5 bases). V dropped 4 bases and J dropped 3 bases, with 13 bases sitting between them. The CDR3 loop spans 14 amino acids. Per germline, CDR1 MNHEY and CDR2 SMNVEV (reference sequence). The CDR3: CASSSDGLRYEQYF. The DNA for the CDR3 is TGTGCCAGCAGTTCGGACGGACTCCGCTACGAGCAGTACTTC.

The V call is TRBV4-3, the J call TRBJ2-7, with TRBD1 as a possible D gene (5 bases). CDR3 length equals 15 residues. CDR1 and CDR2 from the germline V gene are LGHNA and YSLEER. Between the trimmed V and J ends, which lost 0 bases and 0 bases, there was a span of 9 bases. The CDR3 region is CASSQEGQGSYEQYF. CDR3 DNA: TGCGCCAGCAGCCAAGAGGGCCAGGGCTCCTACGAGCAGTACTTC.

V usage is TRBV27 and J usage is TRBJ2-7; D may be TRBD1 (8 bases). Trimming took 8 bases from V and 11 from J, leaving 34 bases between them. The CDR3 length is 17 residues. Germline V gene lookup returns CDR1 MNHEY and CDR2 SMNVEV (reference sequence). CDR3 in amino acids: CASSTGDYSLPDWREYF. The CDR3 nucleotides read TGTGCCAGCTCGACAGGGGACTACTCACTCCCTGACTGGCGAGAGTACTTC.

This clone turned up a few times. The rearrangement joins TRBV27 to TRBJ2-7; weak D call: TRBD2 (7 bases). Germline V gene sequence: CDR1 MNHEY, CDR2 SMNVEV (reference sequence). V lost 9 bases, J lost 2 bases, and 14 bases lay in between. This CDR3 has 13 amino acids. In DNA form, the CDR3 reads TGTGCCAGTTCAAAGGGGGGGCCCTACGAGCAGTACTTC. This encodes CASSKGGPYEQYF.

This chain joins TRBV9 and TRBJ2-1; maybe TRBD1 (7 bases). The ends were cut back, 8 bases at V and 7 bases at J, with 16 bases in the middle. Germline lookup yields CDR1 SGDLS and CDR2 YYNGEE. The CDR3 runs 13 residues. CDR3 coding DNA: TGTGCCAGTTCCAGGGGGGCCCTAAATGAGCAGTTCTTC. Amino acid sequence: CASSRGALNEQFF.

The V gene is TRBV28, the J gene TRBJ2-1; 9 nucleotides agree with TRBD1. The CDR3 length is 16 residues. Germline V gene data show CDR1 as MDHEN and CDR2 as SYDVKM. With 1 base clipped from V and 7 bases from J, the junction kept 8 bases outside the gene matches. The CDR3 sequence: CASSLYGTGKGNEQFF. The CDR3 DNA is TGTGCCAGCAGTTTATACGGGACAGGGAAAGGTAATGAGCAGTTCTTC.

The rearrangement uses TRBV4-3 and TRBJ1-2; tentatively, D is TRBD1 (6 bases). This CDR3 is built from 15 residues. Trimming removed 0 bases from V and 3 bases from J, with 11 bases in between. CDR1 is LGHNA, CDR2 YSLEER, per germline. The CDR3 sequence is CASSQDSGVYYGYTF. In DNA, the CDR3 is TGCGCCAGCAGCCAAGATTCAGGGGTCTACTATGGCTACACCTTC.

The rearrangement uses TRBV9 and TRBJ2-3; TRBD2 agrees at 7 bases. Trimming took 4 bases from V and 2 from J; bases not matched to a gene: 16. This CDR3 is built from 18 residues. Germline values: CDR1 SGDLS, CDR2 YYNGEE. The CDR3 here is CASSPGFAVAGNTDTQYF. For the CDR3, the DNA is TGTGCCAGCAGCCCCGGTTTTGCGGTAGCGGGCAACACAGATACGCAGTATTTT. The entire variable domain, with the rest obtained from reference TRBV9 and TRBJ2-3, is as follows: DSGVTQTPKHLITATGQRVTLRCSPRSGDLSVYWYQQSLDQGLQFLIQYYNGEERAKGNILERFSAQQFPDLHSELNLSSLELGDSALYFCASSPGFAVAGNTDTQYFGPGTRLTVL.

The chain uses TRBV6-4 and TRBJ2-1; 11 nucleotides line up with TRBD2. V dropped 5 bases and J dropped 5; count of bases not matched to a gene: 8. The CDR3 totals 16 residues. Germline V gene sequence: CDR1 MRHNA, CDR2 SNTAGT. The CDR3 DNA reads as TGTGCCAGCAGTCAAGAGGCTAGCGGGGGGAACAATGAGCAGTTCTTC. Translating it yields CASSQEASGGNNEQFF.

This clone showed up just a few times. The chain recombines TRBV2 with TRBJ1-2; D gene unclear. V lost 5 bases and J lost 4, with 20 bases in between. CDR3 length: 16 residues. The V gene's germline CDR1 is SNHLY and CDR2 FYNNEI. For the CDR3, the DNA is TGTGCCAGCAGTACCCCTGATTGGTGGCAGTTCTATGGCTACACCTTC. This gives the protein CASSTPDWWQFYGYTF.

CDR3 sequence: CASSQLGTDYEQYF. The CDR3 DNA is TGCGCCAGCAGCCAACTAGGGACAGACTACGAGCAGTACTTC. This chain links TRBV4-3 with TRBJ2-7, with TRBD1 matching over 7 bases. V lost 2 bases and J lost 3; bases outside the gene matches: 4. The length of the CDR3 is 14 residues. Per the germline V gene, CDR1 is LGHNA and CDR2 is YSLEER.

The chain combines TRBV9 with TRBJ1-1, with D possibly matching TRBD1 (6 bases). There are 14 residues in the CDR3. The ends were cut back, 4 bases at V and 4 bases at J, with 14 bases in the middle. From germline, CDR1 is SGDLS and CDR2 YYNGEE. CDR3 loop: CASSSSGHLTEAFF. The DNA for the CDR3 is TGTGCCAGCAGCTCCTCGGGACACCTCACTGAAGCTTTCTTT.

This chain connects TRBV7-9 to TRBJ1-1; no definite D call. Germline-derived CDR1 and CDR2 are SEHNR and FQNEAQ (reference sequence). This CDR3 has 14 residues. The V end was cut by 3 bases, the J end by 1 base, with 9 bases between. CDR3 residues: CASSFTEENTEAFF. CDR3 DNA sequence: TGTGCCAGCAGCTTCACCGAGGAGAACACTGAAGCTTTCTTT.